This TCR beta chain was recovered during a study of identical twins (dated by TCRdb to about 2016). The study in broad terms: TCR alpha and beta repertoires from monozygotic twins, unrelated adults of various ages and cord blood were deep-sequenced to test whether fetal clonotypes persist. Replicate twin experiments were performed at different times using different library preparation protocols to rule out contamination.

Note on this clonotype: No cognate antigen has been identified for it. Per-base qualities were not stored, and no clone one base away is much larger.

Every donor in the study was a healthy Caucasian. Three pairs of female monozygotic twins, all aged about 18 to 29 years, made up the twin cohort. CD4+ and CD8+ T cell populations were isolated with positive isolation kits from Invitrogen. Summary of the overall study and its limitations: Abundant cord blood beta clonotypes carried fewer insertions; young adult naive repertoires showed a weaker similar trend, while memory repertoires showed none. Compared with coincidental sharing between unrelated individuals, out-of-frame TCR alpha sequences shared between twins showed an excess of sequences with low generation probability. Recombination models systematically underestimated out-of-frame TCR alpha sharing in monozygotic twins but agreed with sharing between unrelated individuals. Because the same donors could not be followed over many years, conclusions were based on cross-sectional statistical analysis. A weaker excess of twin sharing was found in beta out-of-frame sequences because the signal-to-noise ratio was lowered by fewer shared sequences. Zero-insertion analyses could be partly confounded by invariant T cells such as MAIT and iNKT, although diverse VJ usage argued against such confounding for most clonotypes.

Library construction relied on 5' RACE. Sequencing relied on an Illumina HiSeq 2000. A universal primer binding site was introduced by template switching, and a unique molecular identifier was present in the final cDNA, enabling accurate counting of TCR cDNA molecules. Specific primers in the conserved constant-segment region were used to synthesize first-strand cDNA for the TCR alpha and beta chains. To control for contamination, every cDNA library carried two barcodes: a SMART-Mk sample barcode plus Illumina barcodes. TruSeq adapter sequences, together with Illumina sample barcodes, were added in two successive PCR steps. TCR alpha and beta cDNA libraries were sequenced on the Illumina HiSeq platform with custom primers. On the study's bioinformatics: MiGEC processed the raw reads to extract unique molecular identifiers, while MiXCR was used to determine the CDR3 positions. Recombination models were inferred per individual with the repgenHMM and IGoR tools using an EM algorithm. The analysis of shared clonotypes was done with the tcR package in R, with sharing normalized by the product of cloneset sizes. To study raw recombination free of thymic and clonal selection effects, out-of-frame nonproductive sequences were analyzed. TCRdb handled the public reads itself, with Q25 trimming in fastp and clone calling in MiXCR, and kept productive beta chains. Identical CDR3 proteins give one entry, which carries the most common genes and DNA. The V and J calls were determined by TCRdb, not by the authors. The sample yields more than 400,000 distinct CDR3 sequences; approximately 14% were counted once. Of the sample, 0.35% to 0.45% is held by the ten largest clones.

V drops 5 bases and J drops 9 bases, leaving 17 bases in between. The CDR3, cysteine through phenylalanine, is 13 amino acids long. The sequence is cut down to CDR3 DNA, 39 bases in frame from base 1. Per the germline V gene (reference sequence), SEHNR is the CDR1 and FQNEAQ is the CDR2. These data are also associated with another study on yellow fever vaccine responses in identical twins. The second study also describes: According to the authors, in identical twins the way T cells responded to vaccination appeared partly convergent and partly personalized. In identical twins, the study followed T cell clones that responded to the vaccine with precision.

Sequencing was carried out using CD4+ T cells sorted from blood. The V gene is TRBV7-9 and the J gene is TRBJ2-7, with the D gene not clear enough to name. The clonotype comes from a woman aged 18-29 years in good health. The CDR3 sequence is CASSSPPMYLQYF. The DNA is as follows: TGTGCCAGCAGCAGTCCCCCAATGTACCTGCAGTACTTC.